Given below is one T cell receptor (beta chain) in context. No antigen is known for it. A much larger clone is a single base away; this may be a read error. These data belong to a study of tumor-infiltrating lymphocytes in primary liver carcinoma. Study in general: The patients, men and women alike, were aged 30 to 69 years. Study results and limitations: Compared with blood, tumor repertoires held significantly more in their top 250 clones. Tumor region pairs outstripped tumor-adjacent and tumor-blood pairs in overlap.

RNA isolated from unsorted whole blood supplied the blood RNA, with germline DNA also extracted. Presurgery, roughly 4 milliliters of peripheral blood were collected. TCR beta cDNA was made from approximately 500 ng total RNA with a constant-region primer. Libraries for TCR beta were built through three nested multiplex PCR rounds, which together made up a slightly modified ARM-PCR procedure. For approximately 9 cycles apiece, the opening two PCR rounds ran with TRBV1-TRBV30 forward primers and a C-beta reverse primer. TCRdb re-derived calls from the multiplex PCR reads in MiXCR, one entry per CDR3 protein. The sample includes about 320,000 distinct CDR3 sequences, roughly 60% of them seen just once. Germline loops: CDR1 LGHNA, CDR2 YNFKEQ. V dropped 4 bases and J dropped 8 bases, with 11 bases sitting between them. The CDR3 covers 12 residues.

Input material: peripheral blood. The chain uses TRBV4-2 and TRBJ1-2; D gene uncertain. The clonotype originates from a young woman with primary liver carcinoma and hepatitis B virus infection. The chain's CDR3 is CASSPRWKGYTF. As DNA, the CDR3 is TGTGCCAGCAGCCCGCGATGGAAGGGCTACACCTTC.